This section outlines one TCR beta chain sequence together with its context. This clone was counted only a few times. What antigen it recognizes has not been identified. No base quality values were provided; no much bigger clone lies one nucleotide off. The CDR3 regions of human TCRbeta chains were analyzed by immunosequencing. As for how the authors treated the data: TCRs in the repertoires were matched against a reference library of SARS-CoV-2-specific TCRs that had been generated with the MIRA antigen-specificity platform. Breadth meant the fraction of unique TCRs that were SARS-CoV-2-associated, whereas depth meant the fraction of total T cells that were SARS-CoV-2-associated. Using the MIRA data, every spike-specific TCR was mapped to the spike region that the TCR reacted to and assigned to either a CD4 or a CD8 class. Log10-transformed breadth and depth values were compared by one-way ANOVA with Sidak's multiple comparisons tests. This immuneACCESS table, as held by TCRdb, lists in-frame sequences with V and J called but not all clones. Of the missing ones, under half trace to an unresolved V gene in checked studies; the others have no known cause. V and J calls and clone size are given by that table; D and trimming were obtained from the DNA. This sample comprises around 150,000 clones, approximately 90% of them detected only once. Approximately 1.6% of the sample belongs to the ten largest clones.

CDR1 and CDR2 were assigned from the germline V gene (reference sequence) as LNHDA and SQIVND. The CDR3 runs 15 amino acids, cysteine and phenylalanine included. Only the CDR3 portion is preserved as DNA: 45 bases, with reading frame beginning at the first base. V loses 3 bases, J loses 5 bases, and the germline ends lie 13 bases apart. Sample time point, as interpreted from the label and publication: baseline before first vaccination. The vaccinee samples were drawn from two UK trials, COV001 and COV002, one of which was a single-blind randomized controlled phase 2/3 trial testing AZD1222 (ChAdOx1 nCoV-19) in healthy adults. For TCRbeta chain sequencing, PBMC samples were collected from trial participants at day 0 and at day 28 after the second dose. The data originate from a study of T cell responses to AZD1222 COVID-19 vaccine (dated by TCRdb to about 2021). Regarding the research as a whole: AZD1222 recipients with second doses at about 4 weeks or about 12 weeks were pooled, because spike-specific TCR depth and breadth did not differ between schedules. A total of approximately 240 trial participants underwent TCR sequencing, of whom 200 to 220 had received two doses of AZD1222 and around 25 had received two doses of the MenACWY control vaccine. Trial participants were enrolled by age into subgroups of 18-55, 56-69 and 70-plus years, and roughly 160, 29 and 62 TCR-sequenced participants, respectively, were included in these subgroups. Overall study results and their limits: Conclusions about previously exposed vaccinees are limited because only six or seven AZD1222 recipients were SARS-CoV-2 seropositive at baseline. The vaccine-associated CD4 TCRs covered the entire spike protein, and the dominant responses fell in regions 160-218 and 743-854. Nearly half of unique spike-specific TCRs reportedly recognized epitopes outside regions mutated in the B.1.351 and B.1.1.7 variants. The 56-69-year group was small, and its depth increase did not reach significance, likely because of low power. Most participants were white British and females outnumbered males, and the authors suggested that clonal diversity may have been underestimated. After two AZD1222 doses, both the breadth and the depth of spike-specific TCRs were significantly higher than at day 0 and than in MenACWY recipients. No day 14 peak-response samples were available, so repertoires were characterized only after the peak T cell response.

The chain employs TRBV19 and TRBJ2-2; no confident D gene assignment can be made. Sequenced material: peripheral blood, taken on day 0 of AZD1222 vaccination. This sequence was found in an adult in good health. The CDR3: CASSMPGVETGELFF. The bases read TGTGCCAGTAGTATGCCTGGAGTTGAGACCGGGGAGCTGTTTTTT.